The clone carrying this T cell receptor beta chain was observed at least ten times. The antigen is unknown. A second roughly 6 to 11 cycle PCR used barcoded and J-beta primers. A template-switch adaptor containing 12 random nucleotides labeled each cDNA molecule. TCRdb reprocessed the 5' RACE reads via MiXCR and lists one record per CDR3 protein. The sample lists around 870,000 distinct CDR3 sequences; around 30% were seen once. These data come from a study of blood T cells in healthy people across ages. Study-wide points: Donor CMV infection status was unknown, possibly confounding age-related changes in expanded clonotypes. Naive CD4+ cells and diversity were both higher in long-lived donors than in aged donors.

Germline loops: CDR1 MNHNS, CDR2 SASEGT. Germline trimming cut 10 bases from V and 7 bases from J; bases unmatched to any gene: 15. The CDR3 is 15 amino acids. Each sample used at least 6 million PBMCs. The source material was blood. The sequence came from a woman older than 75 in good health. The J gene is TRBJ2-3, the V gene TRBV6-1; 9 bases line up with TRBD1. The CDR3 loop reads CATTKTGGDTNTQYF. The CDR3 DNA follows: TGTGCCACAACGAAGACAGGGGGTGATACGAATACGCAGTATTTT.